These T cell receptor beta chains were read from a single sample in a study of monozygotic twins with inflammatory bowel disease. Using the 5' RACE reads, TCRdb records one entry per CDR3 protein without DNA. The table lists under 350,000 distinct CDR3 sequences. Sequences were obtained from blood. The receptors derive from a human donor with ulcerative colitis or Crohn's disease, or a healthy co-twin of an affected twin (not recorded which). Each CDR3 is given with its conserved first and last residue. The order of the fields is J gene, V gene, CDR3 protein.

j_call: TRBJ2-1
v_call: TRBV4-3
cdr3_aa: CASSRELAGDTFSYNEQFF

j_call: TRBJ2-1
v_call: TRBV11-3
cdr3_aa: CASSPGQGRSGEQFF

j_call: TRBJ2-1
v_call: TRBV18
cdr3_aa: CASSPGLAGASNEQFF

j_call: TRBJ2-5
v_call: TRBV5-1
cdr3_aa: CASSLDHRGGETQYF

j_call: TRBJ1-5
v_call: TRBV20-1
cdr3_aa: CSASYRGLLTSPQHF

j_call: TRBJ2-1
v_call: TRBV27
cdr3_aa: CASSTRTGARYNEQFF

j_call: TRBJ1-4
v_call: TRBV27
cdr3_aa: CASSLGLARGGEKLFF

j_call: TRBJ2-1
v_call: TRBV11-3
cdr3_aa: CASSGGSGRSSYNEQFF

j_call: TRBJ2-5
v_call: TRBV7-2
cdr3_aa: CASSRTGTSQETQYF

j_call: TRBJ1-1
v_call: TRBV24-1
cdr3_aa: CATSDLGTEAFF

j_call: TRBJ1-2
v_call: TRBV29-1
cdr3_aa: CSVIPGQGNYGYTF

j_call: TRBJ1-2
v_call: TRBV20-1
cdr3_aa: CSAKNDRGLYGYTF

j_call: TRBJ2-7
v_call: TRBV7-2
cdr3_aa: CASSPTPGLGPYEQYF

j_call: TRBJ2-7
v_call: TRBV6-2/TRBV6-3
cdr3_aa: CASLTGREQYF

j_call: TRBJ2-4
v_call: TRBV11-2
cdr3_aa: CASSSPRDRAKNIQYF

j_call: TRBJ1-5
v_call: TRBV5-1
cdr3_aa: CASSLQGANNQPQHF

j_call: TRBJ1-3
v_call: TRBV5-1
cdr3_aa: CASSFDNPSGNTIYF

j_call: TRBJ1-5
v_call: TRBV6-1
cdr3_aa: CASSPTALTDQPQHF

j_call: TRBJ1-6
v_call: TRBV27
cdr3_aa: CASSEGRASPLHF

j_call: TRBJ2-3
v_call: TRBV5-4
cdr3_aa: CASSLDRGITDTQYF